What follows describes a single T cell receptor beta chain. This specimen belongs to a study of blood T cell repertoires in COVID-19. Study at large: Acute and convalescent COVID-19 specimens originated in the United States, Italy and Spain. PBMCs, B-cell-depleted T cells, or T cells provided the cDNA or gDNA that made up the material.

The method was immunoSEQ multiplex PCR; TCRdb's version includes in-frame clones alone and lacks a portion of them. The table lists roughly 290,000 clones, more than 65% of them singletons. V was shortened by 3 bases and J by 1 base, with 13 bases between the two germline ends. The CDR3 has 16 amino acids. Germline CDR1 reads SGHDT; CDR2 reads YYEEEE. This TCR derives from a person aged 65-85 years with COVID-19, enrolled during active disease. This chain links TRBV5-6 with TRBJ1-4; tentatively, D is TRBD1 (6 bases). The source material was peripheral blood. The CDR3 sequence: CASSSRGGITNEKLFF. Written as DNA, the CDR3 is TGTGCCAGCAGCTCTCGGGGGGGCATAACTAATGAAAAACTGTTTTTT.